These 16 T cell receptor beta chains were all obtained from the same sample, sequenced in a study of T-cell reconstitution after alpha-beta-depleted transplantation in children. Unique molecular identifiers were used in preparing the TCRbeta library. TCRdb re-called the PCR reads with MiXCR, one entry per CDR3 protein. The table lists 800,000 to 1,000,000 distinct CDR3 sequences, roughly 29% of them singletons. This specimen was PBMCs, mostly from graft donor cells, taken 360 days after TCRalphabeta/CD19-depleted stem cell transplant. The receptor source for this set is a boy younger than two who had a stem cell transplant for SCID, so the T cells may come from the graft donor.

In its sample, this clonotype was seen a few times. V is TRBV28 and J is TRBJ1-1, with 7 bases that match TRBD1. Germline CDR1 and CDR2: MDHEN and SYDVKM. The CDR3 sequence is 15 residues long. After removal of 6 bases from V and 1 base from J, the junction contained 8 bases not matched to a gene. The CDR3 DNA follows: TGTGCCAGCAGCTTAAACAGGGGCCGGAACACTGAAGCTTTCTTT. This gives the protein CASSLNRGRNTEAFF.

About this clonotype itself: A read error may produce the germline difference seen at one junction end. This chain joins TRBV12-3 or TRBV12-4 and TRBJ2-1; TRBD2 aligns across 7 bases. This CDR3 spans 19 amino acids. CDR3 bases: TGTACCAGCAGTTTAGCGCCGTGGGAGCGGGGTATCTCCTACAATGAGCAGTTCTTC. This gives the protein CTSSLAPWERGISYNEQFF.

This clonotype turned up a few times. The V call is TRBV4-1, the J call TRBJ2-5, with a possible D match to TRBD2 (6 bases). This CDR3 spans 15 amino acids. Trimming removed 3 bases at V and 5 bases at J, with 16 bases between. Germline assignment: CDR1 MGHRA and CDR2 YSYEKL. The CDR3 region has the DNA TGCGCCAGCAGCCAGCGACTAGAGTTGAGGGAGACCCAGTACTTC. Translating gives CASSQRLELRETQYF.

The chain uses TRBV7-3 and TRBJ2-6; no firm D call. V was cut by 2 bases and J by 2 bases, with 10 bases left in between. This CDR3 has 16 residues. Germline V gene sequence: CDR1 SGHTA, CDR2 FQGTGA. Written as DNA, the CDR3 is TGTGCCAGCAGCTTAGTCCCCTCCCCTGGGGCCAACGTCCTGACTTTC. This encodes CASSLVPSPGANVLTF.

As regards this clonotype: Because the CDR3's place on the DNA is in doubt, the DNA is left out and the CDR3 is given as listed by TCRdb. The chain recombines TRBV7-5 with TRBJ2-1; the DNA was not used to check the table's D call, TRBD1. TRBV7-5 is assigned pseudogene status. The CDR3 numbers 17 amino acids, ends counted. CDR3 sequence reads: CISVPEAKGRGTNEQFF.

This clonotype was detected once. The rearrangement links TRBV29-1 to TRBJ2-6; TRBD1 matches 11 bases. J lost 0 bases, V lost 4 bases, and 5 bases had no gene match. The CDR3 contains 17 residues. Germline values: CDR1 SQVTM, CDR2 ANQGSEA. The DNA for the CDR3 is TGCAGCGTTGGGCGGACAGGGGGCCTCTCTGGGGCCAACGTCCTGACTTTC. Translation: CSVGRTGGLSGANVLTF.

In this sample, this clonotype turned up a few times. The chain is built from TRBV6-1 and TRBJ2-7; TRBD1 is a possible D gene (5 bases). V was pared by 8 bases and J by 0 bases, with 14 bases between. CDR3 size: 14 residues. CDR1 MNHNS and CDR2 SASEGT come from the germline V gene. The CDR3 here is CASQEPGNSYEQYF. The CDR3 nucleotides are TGTGCCAGCCAAGAACCAGGGAACTCCTACGAGCAGTACTTC.

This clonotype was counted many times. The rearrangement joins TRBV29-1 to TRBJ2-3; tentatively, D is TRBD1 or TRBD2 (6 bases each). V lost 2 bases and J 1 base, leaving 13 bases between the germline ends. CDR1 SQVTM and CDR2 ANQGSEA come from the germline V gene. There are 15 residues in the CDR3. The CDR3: CSVELVGGGTDTQYF. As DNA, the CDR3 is TGCAGCGTTGAATTGGTGGGGGGCGGCACAGATACGCAGTATTTT.

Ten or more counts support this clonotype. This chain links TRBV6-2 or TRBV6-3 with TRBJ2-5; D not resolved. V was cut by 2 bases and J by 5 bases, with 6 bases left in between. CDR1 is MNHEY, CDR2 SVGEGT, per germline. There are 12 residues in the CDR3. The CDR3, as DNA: TGTGCCAGCAGTTACGGGCAGGAGACCCAGTACTTC. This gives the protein CASSYGQETQYF.

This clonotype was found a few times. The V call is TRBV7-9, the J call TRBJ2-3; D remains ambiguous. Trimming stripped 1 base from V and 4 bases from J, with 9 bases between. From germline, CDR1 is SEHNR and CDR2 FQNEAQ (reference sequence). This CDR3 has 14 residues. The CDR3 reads CASSLGNLADTQYF. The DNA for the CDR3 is TGTGCCAGCAGCTTAGGAAATCTAGCAGATACGCAGTATTTT. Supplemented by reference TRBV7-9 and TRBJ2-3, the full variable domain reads DTGVSQNPRHKITKRGQNVTFRCDPISEHNRLYWYRQTLGQGPEFLTYFQNEAQLEKSRLLSDRFSAERPKGSFSTLEIQRTEQGDSAMYLCASSLGNLADTQYFGPGTRLTVL.

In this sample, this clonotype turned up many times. CDR3 sequence (DNA): TGTGCCAGCAGTGAGAAGGAGGCAGGGCCCTACGAGCAGTACTTC. Residues: CASSEKEAGPYEQYF. The chain couples TRBV25-1 to TRBJ2-7; D tentatively fits TRBD1 or TRBD2 (5 bases each). CDR3 length: 15 residues. The germline CDR1 and CDR2 sequences are MGHDK and SYGVNS. Trimming shortened V by 3 bases and J by 2 bases, and 14 bases separated the two germline ends.

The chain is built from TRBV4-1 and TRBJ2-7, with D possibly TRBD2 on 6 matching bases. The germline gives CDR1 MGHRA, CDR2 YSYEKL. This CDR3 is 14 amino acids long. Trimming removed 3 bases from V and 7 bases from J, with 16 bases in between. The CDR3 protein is CASSQARGKGEQYF. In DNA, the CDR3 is TGCGCCAGCAGCCAGGCTCGGGGGAAAGGGGAGCAGTACTTC.

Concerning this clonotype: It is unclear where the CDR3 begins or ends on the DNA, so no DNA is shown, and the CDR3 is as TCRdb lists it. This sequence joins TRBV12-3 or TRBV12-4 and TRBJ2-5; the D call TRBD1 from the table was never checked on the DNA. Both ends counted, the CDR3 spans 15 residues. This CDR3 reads CASSFGSGGDETQYF.

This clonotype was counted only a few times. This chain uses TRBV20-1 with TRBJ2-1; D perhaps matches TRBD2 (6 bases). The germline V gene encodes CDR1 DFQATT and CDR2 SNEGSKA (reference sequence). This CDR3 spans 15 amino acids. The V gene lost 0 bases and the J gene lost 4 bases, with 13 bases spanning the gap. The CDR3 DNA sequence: TGCAGTGCTAGAGATCTGGGGGGAATATACAATGAGCAGTTCTTC. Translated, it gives CSARDLGGIYNEQFF.

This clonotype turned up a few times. The chain's CDR3 is CAISGRGGSYNEQFF. The CDR3 DNA is TGTGCCATCAGTGGGAGGGGGGGTTCCTACAATGAGCAGTTCTTC. The chain couples TRBV10-3 to TRBJ2-1, with D possibly TRBD2 on 7 matching bases. The CDR3 has 15 amino acids. Trimming left V 4 bases short and J 1 base short, with 11 bases between. Germline V gene data show CDR1 as ENHRY and CDR2 as SYGVKD.

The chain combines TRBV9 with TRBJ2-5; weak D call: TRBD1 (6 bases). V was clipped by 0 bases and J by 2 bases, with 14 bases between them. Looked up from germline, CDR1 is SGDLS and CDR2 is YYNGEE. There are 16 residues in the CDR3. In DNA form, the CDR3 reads TGTGCCAGCAGCGTAGCGTCGGGGACACCTCAAGAGACCCAGTACTTC. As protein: CASSVASGTPQETQYF.